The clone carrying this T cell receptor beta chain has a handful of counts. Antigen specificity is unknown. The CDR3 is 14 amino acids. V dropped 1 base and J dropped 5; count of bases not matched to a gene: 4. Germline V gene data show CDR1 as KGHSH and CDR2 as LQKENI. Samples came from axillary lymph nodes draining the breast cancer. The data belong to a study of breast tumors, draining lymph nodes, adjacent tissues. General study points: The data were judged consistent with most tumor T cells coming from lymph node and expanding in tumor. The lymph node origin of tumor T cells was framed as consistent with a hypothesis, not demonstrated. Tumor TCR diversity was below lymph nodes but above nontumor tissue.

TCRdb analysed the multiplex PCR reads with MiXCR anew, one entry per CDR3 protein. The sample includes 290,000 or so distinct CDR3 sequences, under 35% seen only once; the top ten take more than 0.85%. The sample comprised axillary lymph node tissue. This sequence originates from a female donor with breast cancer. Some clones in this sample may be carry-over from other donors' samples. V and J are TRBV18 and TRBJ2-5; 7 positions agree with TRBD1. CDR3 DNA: TGTGCCAGCTCACCACTATTACAGGGGGAGACCCAGTACTTC. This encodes CASSPLLQGETQYF.